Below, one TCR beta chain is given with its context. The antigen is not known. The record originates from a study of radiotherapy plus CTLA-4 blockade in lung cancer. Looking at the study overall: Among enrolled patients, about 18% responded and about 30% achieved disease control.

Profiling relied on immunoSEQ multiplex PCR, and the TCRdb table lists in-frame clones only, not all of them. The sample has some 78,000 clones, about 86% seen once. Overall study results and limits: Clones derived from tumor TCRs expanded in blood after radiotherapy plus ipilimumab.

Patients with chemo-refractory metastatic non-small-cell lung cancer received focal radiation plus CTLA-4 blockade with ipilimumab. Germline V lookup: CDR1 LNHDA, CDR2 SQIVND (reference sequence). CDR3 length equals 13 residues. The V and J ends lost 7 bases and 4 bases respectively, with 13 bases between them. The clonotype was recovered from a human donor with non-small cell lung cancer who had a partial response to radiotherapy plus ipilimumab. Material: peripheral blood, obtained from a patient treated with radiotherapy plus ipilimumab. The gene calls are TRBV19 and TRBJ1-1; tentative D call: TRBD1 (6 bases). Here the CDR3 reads CASNPLGGTEAFF. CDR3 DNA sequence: TGTGCCAGTAACCCTTTAGGGGGCACTGAAGCTTTCTTT.